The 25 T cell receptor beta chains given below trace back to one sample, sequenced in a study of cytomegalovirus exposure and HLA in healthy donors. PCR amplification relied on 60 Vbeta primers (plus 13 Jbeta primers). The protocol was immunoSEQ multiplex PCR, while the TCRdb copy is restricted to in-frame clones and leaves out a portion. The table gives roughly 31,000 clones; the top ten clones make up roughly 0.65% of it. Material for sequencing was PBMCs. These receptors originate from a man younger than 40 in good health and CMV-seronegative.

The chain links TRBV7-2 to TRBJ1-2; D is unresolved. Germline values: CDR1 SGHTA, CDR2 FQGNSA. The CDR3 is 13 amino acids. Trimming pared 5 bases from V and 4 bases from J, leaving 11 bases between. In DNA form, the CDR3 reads TGTGCCAGCAGCATGAGGGATGCCTATGGCTACACCTTC. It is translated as CASSMRDAYGYTF.

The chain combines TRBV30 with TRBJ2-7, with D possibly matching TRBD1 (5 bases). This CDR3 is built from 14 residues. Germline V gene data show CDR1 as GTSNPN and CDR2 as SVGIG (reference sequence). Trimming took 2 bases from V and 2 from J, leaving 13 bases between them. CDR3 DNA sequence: TGTGCCTGGAGTAGGGGTGCCGTCACCTACGAGCAGTACTTC. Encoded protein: CAWSRGAVTYEQYF.

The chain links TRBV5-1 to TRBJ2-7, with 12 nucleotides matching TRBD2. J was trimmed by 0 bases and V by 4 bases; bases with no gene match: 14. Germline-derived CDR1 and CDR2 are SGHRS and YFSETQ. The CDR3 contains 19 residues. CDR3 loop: CASSPQPTSGRLASYEQYF. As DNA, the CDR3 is TGCGCCAGCAGCCCTCAACCGACTAGCGGGAGATTGGCCTCCTACGAGCAGTACTTC. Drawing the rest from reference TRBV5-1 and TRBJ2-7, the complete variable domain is KAGVTQTPRYLIKTRGQQVTLSCSPISGHRSVSWYQQTPGQGLQFLFEYFSETQRNKGNFPGRFSGRQFSNSRSEMNVSTLELGDSALYLCASSPQPTSGRLASYEQYFGPGTRLTVT.

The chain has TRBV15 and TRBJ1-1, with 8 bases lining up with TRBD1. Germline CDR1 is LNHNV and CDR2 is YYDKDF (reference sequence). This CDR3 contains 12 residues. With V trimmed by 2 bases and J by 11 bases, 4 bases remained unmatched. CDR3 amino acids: CATSRNYRGAFF. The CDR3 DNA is TGTGCCACCAGCAGAAATTACAGGGGGGCTTTCTTT.

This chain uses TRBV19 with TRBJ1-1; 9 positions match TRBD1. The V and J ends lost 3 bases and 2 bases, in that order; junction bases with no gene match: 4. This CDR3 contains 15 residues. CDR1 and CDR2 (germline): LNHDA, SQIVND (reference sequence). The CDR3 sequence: CASSMGDRVNTEAFF. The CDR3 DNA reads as TGTGCCAGTAGTATGGGGGACAGGGTAAACACTGAAGCTTTCTTT.

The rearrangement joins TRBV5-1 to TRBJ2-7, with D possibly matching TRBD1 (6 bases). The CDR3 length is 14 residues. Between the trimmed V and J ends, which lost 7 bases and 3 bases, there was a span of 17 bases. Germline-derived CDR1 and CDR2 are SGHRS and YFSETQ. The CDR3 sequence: CASSRDTRNYEQYF. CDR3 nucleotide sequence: TGCGCCAGCTCCCGGGACACGAGAAACTACGAGCAGTACTTC.

CDR3 sequence reads: CAISEGGEITEAFF. The CDR3 DNA reads as TGTGCCATCAGTGAGGGTGGAGAAATAACTGAAGCTTTCTTT. The V and J genes are TRBV10-3 and TRBJ1-1; D ambiguous. The germline V gene encodes CDR1 ENHRY and CDR2 SYGVKD. V shed 2 bases and J shed 5 bases, with 12 bases lying between them. This CDR3 contains 14 residues.

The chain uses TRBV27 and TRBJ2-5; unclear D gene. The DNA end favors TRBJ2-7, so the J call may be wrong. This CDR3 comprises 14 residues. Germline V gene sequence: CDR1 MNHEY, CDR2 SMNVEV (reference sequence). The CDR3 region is CASSMSYGYYEQYF. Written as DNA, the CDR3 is TGTGCCAGCAGTATGTCTTACGGATACTACGAGCAGTACTTC.

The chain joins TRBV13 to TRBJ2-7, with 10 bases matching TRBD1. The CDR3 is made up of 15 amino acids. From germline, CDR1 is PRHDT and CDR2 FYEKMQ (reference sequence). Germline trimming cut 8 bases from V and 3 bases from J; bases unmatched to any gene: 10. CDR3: CASSYRGTGDYEQYF. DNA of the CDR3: TGTGCCAGCTCCTATCGGGGGACAGGGGACTACGAGCAGTACTTC.

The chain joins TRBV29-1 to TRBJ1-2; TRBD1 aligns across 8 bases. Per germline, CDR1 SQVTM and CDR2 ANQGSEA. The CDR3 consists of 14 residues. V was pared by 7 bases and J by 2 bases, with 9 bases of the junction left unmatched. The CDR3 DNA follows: TGCAGCGCTGGACAGGGCCGCCGAAACTATGGCTACACCTTC. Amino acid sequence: CSAGQGRRNYGYTF.

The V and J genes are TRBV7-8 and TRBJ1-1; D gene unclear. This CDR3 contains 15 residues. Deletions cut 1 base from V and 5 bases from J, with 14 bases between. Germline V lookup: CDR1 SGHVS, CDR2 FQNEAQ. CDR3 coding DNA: TGTGCCAGCAGCTTAGGTTCCCCTTATCTGACTGAAGCTTTCTTT. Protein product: CASSLGSPYLTEAFF.

In nucleotides, the CDR3 is TGTGCCAGCAGTTTAAATTCAGGGGGCATTAATGCCCAGCATTTT. Translation: CASSLNSGGINAQHF. The rearrangement links TRBV28 to TRBJ1-5; 8 bases are shared with TRBD1. The germline CDR1 and CDR2 sequences are MDHEN and SYDVKM. V was clipped by 2 bases and J by 11 bases; unmatched bases: 11. The CDR3 has 15 amino acids.

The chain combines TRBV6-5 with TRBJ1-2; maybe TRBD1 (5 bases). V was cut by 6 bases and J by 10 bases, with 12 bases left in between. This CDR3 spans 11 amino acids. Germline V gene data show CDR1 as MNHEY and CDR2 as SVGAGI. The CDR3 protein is CASRLWGYYTF. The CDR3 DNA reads TGTGCCAGCAGACTATGGGGCTACTACACCTTC.

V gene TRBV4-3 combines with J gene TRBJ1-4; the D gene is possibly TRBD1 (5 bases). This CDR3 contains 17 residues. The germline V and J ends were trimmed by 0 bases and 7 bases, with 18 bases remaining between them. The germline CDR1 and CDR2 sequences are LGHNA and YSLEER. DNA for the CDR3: TGCGCCAGCAGCCAAGATGGGAAAGGGGCCCGGGCTGAAAAACTGTTTTTT. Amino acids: CASSQDGKGARAEKLFF.

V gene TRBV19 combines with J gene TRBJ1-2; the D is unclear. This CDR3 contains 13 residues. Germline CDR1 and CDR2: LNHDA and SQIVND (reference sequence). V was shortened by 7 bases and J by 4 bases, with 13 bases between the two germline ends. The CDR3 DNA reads TGTGCCAGTACGGAGGGCTGGGGCTATGGCTACACCTTC. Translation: CASTEGWGYGYTF.

The CDR3: CASSGLPGQVSHEQYF. CDR3 bases: TGTGCCAGCAGTGGACTTCCGGGACAGGTTTCCCACGAGCAGTACTTC. The V call is TRBV25-1, the J call TRBJ2-7; the match to TRBD1 covers 8 bases. Germline V gives CDR1 MGHDK, CDR2 SYGVNS. Unmatched junction bases numbered 13, after V lost 4 bases and J lost 5 bases. The CDR3 sequence is 16 residues long.

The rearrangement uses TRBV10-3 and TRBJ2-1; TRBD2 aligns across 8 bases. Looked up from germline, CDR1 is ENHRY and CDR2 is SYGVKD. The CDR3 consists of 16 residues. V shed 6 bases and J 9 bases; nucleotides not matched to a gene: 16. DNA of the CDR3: TGTGCCATCAGCTCATCGGGACTAGTATTGGAAGGTGAGCAGTTCTTC. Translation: CAISSSGLVLEGEQFF.

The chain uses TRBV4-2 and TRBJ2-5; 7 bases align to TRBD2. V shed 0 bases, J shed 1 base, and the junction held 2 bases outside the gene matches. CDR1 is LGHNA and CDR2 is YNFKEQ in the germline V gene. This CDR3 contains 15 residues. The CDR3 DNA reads TGTGCCAGCAGCCAAGATCGCGGGGGCCAAGAGACCCAGTACTTC. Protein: CASSQDRGGQETQYF.

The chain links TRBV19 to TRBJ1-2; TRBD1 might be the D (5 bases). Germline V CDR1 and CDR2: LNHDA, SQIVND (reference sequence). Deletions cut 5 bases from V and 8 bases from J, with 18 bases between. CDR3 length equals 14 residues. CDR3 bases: TGTGCCAGTAGTCGCCGGGGGTTGGGGCGAGGCTACACCTTC. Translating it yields CASSRRGLGRGYTF.

CDR3 region: CAWSVPGGTDTQYF. The CDR3 nucleotides read TGTGCCTGGAGTGTACCAGGGGGCACAGATACGCAGTATTTT. V is TRBV30 and J is TRBJ2-3; maybe TRBD1 (6 bases). Germline V gives CDR1 GTSNPN, CDR2 SVGIG (reference sequence). CDR3 length: 14 amino acids. Trimming removed 0 bases from V and 1 base from J, with 8 bases in between. The whole variable domain, remainder taken from reference TRBV30 and TRBJ2-3, is SQTIHQWPATLVQPVGSPLSLECTVEGTSNPNLYWYRQAAGRGLQLLFYSVGIGQISSEVPQNLSASRPQDRQFILSSKKLLLSDSGFYLCAWSVPGGTDTQYFGPGTRLTVL.

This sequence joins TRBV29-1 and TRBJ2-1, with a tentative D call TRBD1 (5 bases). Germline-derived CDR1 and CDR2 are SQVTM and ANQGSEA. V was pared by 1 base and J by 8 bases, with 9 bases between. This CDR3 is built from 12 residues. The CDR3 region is CSVEGWGDEQFF. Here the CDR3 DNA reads TGCAGCGTTGAAGGGTGGGGCGATGAGCAGTTCTTC.

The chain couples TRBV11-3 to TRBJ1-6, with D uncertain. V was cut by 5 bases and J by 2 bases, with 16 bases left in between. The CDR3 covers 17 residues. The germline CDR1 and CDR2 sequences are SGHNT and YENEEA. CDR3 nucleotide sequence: TGTGCCAGCAGCACCTCGACGGGGTCGGCCTATAATTCACCCCTCCACTTT. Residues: CASSTSTGSAYNSPLHF.

CDR3 amino acids: CASTTVHAYEQYF. The CDR3 nucleotides are TGTGCCAGCACCACTGTGCACGCCTACGAGCAGTACTTC. V is TRBV11-3 and J is TRBJ2-7; D is unclear. Per the germline V gene, CDR1 is SGHNT and CDR2 is YENEEA. V gave up 7 bases and J gave up 2 bases, with 12 bases separating them. CDR3 length: 13 amino acids.

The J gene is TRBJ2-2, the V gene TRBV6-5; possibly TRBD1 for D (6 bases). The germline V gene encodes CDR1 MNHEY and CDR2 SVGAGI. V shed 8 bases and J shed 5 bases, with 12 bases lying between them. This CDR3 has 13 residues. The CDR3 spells CASGGPMTGELFF. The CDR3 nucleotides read TGTGCCAGCGGGGGCCCGATGACCGGGGAGCTGTTTTTT.

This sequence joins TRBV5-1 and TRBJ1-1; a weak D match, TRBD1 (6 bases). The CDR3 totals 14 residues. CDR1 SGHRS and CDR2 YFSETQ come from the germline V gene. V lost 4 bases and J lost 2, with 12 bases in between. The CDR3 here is CASSLGQPNTEAFF. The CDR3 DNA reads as TGCGCCAGCAGCCTAGGACAGCCAAACACTGAAGCTTTCTTT.